These 19 T cell receptor beta chains came from one sample sequenced in a study of shared clonotypes between healthy human individuals. Data came from immunoSEQ multiplex PCR; TCRdb stores just in-frame clones and leaves some out. The sample consists of about 2.1 million clones, roughly 95% of them appearing once. Positive CCR7 selection of CD45RO-negative cells yielded the naive CD8 cells, and terminally differentiated effector memory CD45RA+ cells were excluded. The sequencing input was naive CD8+ T cells from PBMCs. All receptors come from a man between 18 and 29 years old in good health. Some clones in this sample may be carry-over from other donors' samples.

The chain links TRBV27 to TRBJ1-1; 9 bases align to TRBD1. The CDR3 totals 15 residues. The germline CDR1 and CDR2 sequences are MNHEY and SMNVEV (reference sequence). V lost 8 bases to trimming and J lost 4 bases; unmatched junction nucleotides: 11. Written as DNA, the CDR3 is TGTGCCAGCTTGGACCCGGGACAGGGAGGCACTGAAGCTTTCTTT. Protein: CASLDPGQGGTEAFF.

V and J are TRBV28 and TRBJ2-1; 13 bases are shared with TRBD2. Germline values: CDR1 MDHEN, CDR2 SYDVKM. J lost 4 bases, V lost 2 bases, and 8 bases had no gene match. The CDR3 has 18 residues. As DNA, the CDR3 is TGTGCCAGCAGTTTAATTGTTCGGGGACTAGCGGGATACAATGAGCAGTTCTTC. Encoded protein: CASSLIVRGLAGYNEQFF.

The gene calls are TRBV29-1 and TRBJ2-7; TRBD2 matches at 7 bases. The CDR3 is 18 residues long. The germline V gene has CDR1 SQVTM and CDR2 ANQGSEA. V was pared by 6 bases and J by 0 bases, with 20 bases of the junction left unmatched. Here the CDR3 DNA reads TGCAGCGTCGCGGGTAGGGCAACCCGGACTAGGAGCTCCTACGAGCAGTACTTC. It specifies CSVAGRATRTRSSYEQYF.

This clone was found once. The chain is built from TRBV6-1 and TRBJ2-7; D tentatively reads TRBD1 or TRBD2 (6 bases each). Germline values: CDR1 MNHNS, CDR2 SASEGT. The V gene lost 1 base and the J gene lost 3 bases, with 13 bases spanning the gap. The CDR3 extends over 15 amino acids. CDR3 in amino acids: CASSEEGGLLYEQYF. The DNA of the CDR3 is TGTGCCAGCAGTGAAGAGGGGGGACTCCTCTACGAGCAGTACTTC.

The V gene is TRBV19, the J gene TRBJ1-4; 10 positions agree with TRBD1. The V gene end was trimmed by 5 bases and the J gene end by 8 bases; junction bases not matched to a gene: 11. CDR1 and CDR2 from the germline V gene are LNHDA and SQIVND (reference sequence). This CDR3 is 16 amino acids long. In DNA form, the CDR3 reads TGTGCCAGTAGTCGGGACAGGGGCCCAATCGGGGAAAAACTGTTTTTT. As protein: CASSRDRGPIGEKLFF.

The chain employs TRBV9 and TRBJ1-3, with D unclear. Germline values: CDR1 SGDLS, CDR2 YYNGEE. V was clipped by 4 bases and J by 4 bases, with 12 bases between them. CDR3 size: 14 residues. The CDR3 DNA follows: TGTGCCAGCAGCCCAAATACAGCCGGAAACACCATATATTTT. It specifies CASSPNTAGNTIYF.

This clone was seen a single time. The gene calls are TRBV10-1 and TRBJ2-2; maybe TRBD1 (6 bases). V gave up 6 bases and J gave up 2 bases, with 10 bases separating them. Germline CDR1 is WNHNN and CDR2 is SYGVQD (reference sequence). The CDR3 spans 14 residues. CDR3 nucleotide sequence: TGCGCCAGCAGCGAACAGGGAAACACCGGGGAGCTGTTTTTT. This gives the protein CASSEQGNTGELFF.

The sample holds one count of this clone. The V call is TRBV27, the J call TRBJ2-5; no clear D. The CDR3 extends over 13 amino acids. CDR1 is MNHEY and CDR2 is SMNVEV in the germline V gene (reference sequence). V was trimmed by 1 base and J by 8 bases, leaving 11 bases between them. The CDR3 reads CASSLLVGSTQYF. In DNA, the CDR3 is TGTGCCAGCAGTTTATTAGTAGGTAGTACCCAGTACTTC.

The genes are TRBV28 and TRBJ2-7; 8 nucleotides agree with TRBD1. This CDR3 spans 14 amino acids. Germline V gene data show CDR1 as MDHEN and CDR2 as SYDVKM. After removal of 6 bases from V and 2 bases from J, the junction contained 6 bases not matched to a gene. CDR3 nucleotide sequence: TGTGCCAGCAGCCCGACAGGGGTGCCCTACGAGCAGTACTTC. It is translated as CASSPTGVPYEQYF. The full variable domain, completed using reference TRBV28 and TRBJ2-7, is DVKVTQSSRYLVKRTGEKVFLECVQDMDHENMFWYRQDPGLGLRLIYFSYDVKMKEKGDIPEGYSVSREKKERFSLILESASTNQTSMYLCASSPTGVPYEQYFGPGTRLTVT.

This clone was counted once. The V gene is TRBV6-1, the J gene TRBJ2-7; TRBD2 is a possible D gene (6 bases). Trimming left V 6 bases short and J 2 bases short, with 8 bases between. CDR1 and CDR2 from the germline V gene are MNHNS and SASEGT. The CDR3 has 12 amino acids. CDR3 residues: CASRPGAYEQYF. Written as DNA, the CDR3 is TGTGCCAGCAGGCCGGGGGCCTACGAGCAGTACTTC.

The V gene is TRBV7-2, the J gene TRBJ2-5; 9 bases align to TRBD2. In germline, CDR1 is SGHTA, CDR2 FQGNSA. After removal of 1 base from V and 4 bases from J, the junction contained 7 bases not matched to a gene. The CDR3 is 16 amino acids. This chain's CDR3 is CASSLGVSGRGETQYF. As DNA, the CDR3 is TGTGCCAGCAGCTTAGGGGTTAGCGGGAGAGGAGAGACCCAGTACTTC.

The rearrangement joins TRBV4-1 to TRBJ2-2; no clear D. With 1 base removed from V and 3 bases from J, the gap between germline ends came to 6 bases. The length of the CDR3 is 14 residues. Germline V gene lookup returns CDR1 MGHRA and CDR2 YSYEKL. CDR3 DNA: TGCGCCAGCAGCCAAGCGTCTGACACCGGGGAGCTGTTTTTT. The encoded protein is CASSQASDTGELFF.

This sequence joins TRBV5-6 and TRBJ2-1; 7 bases agree with TRBD2. The CDR3 extends over 12 amino acids. Losses at the gene ends were 1 base for V and 9 bases for J; bases not matched to a gene: 1. CDR1 and CDR2 (germline): SGHDT, YYEEEE. The CDR3 region is CASSLSGGEQFF. Written as DNA, the CDR3 is TGTGCCAGCAGCTTGTCGGGGGGTGAGCAGTTCTTC.

The chain combines TRBV9 with TRBJ2-1; D possibly matches TRBD1 or TRBD2 (5 bases each). The germline gives CDR1 SGDLS, CDR2 YYNGEE. This CDR3 comprises 15 residues. V was shortened by 0 bases and J by 4 bases, with 11 bases between the two germline ends. CDR3 sequence: CASSVGLGVYNEQFF. The DNA for the CDR3 is TGTGCCAGCAGCGTAGGTCTGGGGGTGTACAATGAGCAGTTCTTC.

This chain uses TRBV29-1 with TRBJ2-1, with 7 bases that match TRBD2. Germline V gene data show CDR1 as SQVTM and CDR2 as ANQGSEA. There are 14 residues in the CDR3. V was clipped by 3 bases and J by 7 bases; unmatched bases: 9. The CDR3: CSVDFRGSGNEQFF. CDR3 DNA: TGCAGCGTTGATTTCCGCGGGAGCGGGAATGAGCAGTTCTTC.

The rearrangement joins TRBV27 to TRBJ2-7; D is undetermined. From germline, CDR1 is MNHEY and CDR2 SMNVEV (reference sequence). This CDR3 has 14 residues. V lost 3 bases and J lost 6, with 15 bases in between. DNA of the CDR3: TGTGCCAGCAGTTTCGGCAGCCCTAATGGCGAGCAGTACTTC. Protein product: CASSFGSPNGEQYF.

This chain uses TRBV5-1 with TRBJ2-1; weak D call: TRBD2 (6 bases). Trimming left V 4 bases short and J 2 bases short, with 28 bases between. CDR1 is SGHRS and CDR2 is YFSETQ in the germline V gene. This CDR3 has 20 amino acids. CDR3 nucleotide sequence: TGCGCCAGCAGCACCCCCCTCGACAATTCCCGTAGCGGAGCCTACAATGAGCAGTTCTTC. It yields the protein CASSTPLDNSRSGAYNEQFF. The full variable domain, its missing parts supplied by reference TRBV5-1 and TRBJ2-1, is KAGVTQTPRYLIKTRGQQVTLSCSPISGHRSVSWYQQTPGQGLQFLFEYFSETQRNKGNFPGRFSGRQFSNSRSEMNVSTLELGDSALYLCASSTPLDNSRSGAYNEQFFGPGTRLTVL.

The J gene is TRBJ1-1, the V gene TRBV29-1; no reliable D call. Trimming cost V 4 bases and J 3 bases, with 18 bases left between them. Germline values: CDR1 SQVTM, CDR2 ANQGSEA. The CDR3 is 15 amino acids. The DNA of the CDR3 is TGCAGCGTTGTGGGTTTGGAGGGCCAGGACACTGAAGCTTTCTTT. It translates to CSVVGLEGQDTEAFF.

The J gene is TRBJ2-7, the V gene TRBV11-2; D call uncertain. Germline V gives CDR1 SGHAT, CDR2 FQNNGV. The CDR3 length is 14 residues. V lost 1 base and J lost 3, with 10 bases in between. Here the CDR3 DNA reads TGTGCCAGCAGCTTAGGTTACGTGGGCTACGAGCAGTACTTC. As protein: CASSLGYVGYEQYF.